This T cell receptor (beta chain) was sequenced for a study of T cells after yellow fever vaccination (dated by TCRdb to 2018 to 2020). Study-level background: Libraries from fractions with low cell numbers were prepared with the SMART-Seq v4 Ultra Low Input RNA kit. Blood was collected at multiple timepoints before and after primary and secondary immunization, and bulk PBMC replicates and cell subsets were isolated. Two healthy male donors, one aged 18 to 29 and one aged 30 to 40 years, were included in the cohort. To follow T-cell clones before and after both primary and booster YFV17D yellow fever vaccination, bulk TCR alpha and beta repertoires underwent longitudinal sequencing. The investigation overall reported the following: Compared with the primary T-cell response, the secondary T-cell response was faster but weaker, reaching its peak on day 5 rather than on day 15. Because abundant contaminating clonotypes from the bulk population could be contained in FACS-sorted repertoires, computational filtering was required. Because the study included only two donors, the extent to which the findings can be generalized is limited. A small share of clonotypes was detected in both CD4 and CD8 compartments, with the overlap likely arising from convergent recombination. After the booster, most clones that had expanded after primary vaccination were detected again (nearly 98% of CD4 and 70% to 90% of CD8), suggesting broad maintenance of memory.

Synthesis of TCR cDNA relied on 5'RACE template switching, a step that introduced a universal primer site along with unique molecular identifiers. Priming of cDNA synthesis was performed from both the TCR alpha and TCR beta constant segments. Two PCR steps were used to amplify libraries, with sample barcodes and sequencing adapters being added in the second step. Sequencing of libraries was performed on Illumina HiSeq 2500 (2x100 bp) or NovaSeq (2x150 bp). On the study's bioinformatics: MIGEC handled demultiplexing of reads and collapsing into UMI consensus sequences, while MiXCR performed V(D)J alignment. Vaccine-responding clonotypes were defined with edgeR using replicate PBMC samples, requiring FDR below 0.01 and a log2 fold change above 5 up to day 15. Each bulk clonotype received a CD4 or CD8 identity based on whether the sequenced CD4 or CD8 repertoire contained that clonotype at higher abundance. TCRdb ran its own pipeline on the public reads, namely fastp trimming at Q25 and MiXCR clone calling, and kept in-frame beta chains. Duplicate CDR3 protein sequences are folded into a single record with the most common DNA and genes. V and J calls and clone size were set by TCRdb, not the authors. Counted in this sample were approximately 300,000 distinct CDR3 sequences; roughly 6.8% of them appeared once. The ten largest account for 15% to 20% of the sample.

V sheds 0 bases and J sheds 1 base, leaving 7 bases between their ends. Reading the germline V gene gives CDR1 LGHNA and CDR2 YSLEER. From the cysteine up to the phenylalanine, the CDR3 has a length of 15 residues. Only the CDR3 part of the read is kept: 45 bases, read in frame from the first base. What this sample's treatment or condition label stands for: live attenuated yellow fever vaccine strain. Two biological replicates of bulk PBMCs were collected at each blood-draw timepoint. A standard Ficoll-Paque protocol was used to isolate PBMCs from peripheral blood. TriZol was used to extract RNA from bulk PBMCs, CD4 and CD8 fractions, and dextramer-positive and dextramer-negative fractions. Concerning this clonotype: What antigen it recognizes has not been identified. Nothing much larger sits one base from this clone, and base qualities are not available.

The sequences come from PBMCs, collected roughly 45 days after the first yellow fever vaccination. The receptor was isolated from a man aged 18 to 29 who received the YFV17D yellow fever vaccine. The sequence links TRBV4-3 to TRBJ1-5; a tentative D match to TRBD1 spans 5 bases. CDR3 region: CASSQDGDSNQPQHF. The sequence in DNA is TGCGCCAGCAGCCAAGATGGGGACAGCAATCAGCCCCAGCATTTT.